This T cell receptor beta chain was identified during a study of blood T cell repertoires in COVID-19. Study-wide background: Samples taken during acute and convalescent COVID-19 were collected in the United States, Italy and Spain. In each case, the material was cDNA or gDNA derived from T cells, B-cell-depleted T cells, or PBMCs.

This CDR3 is 16 amino acids long. The V gene lost 1 base and the J gene lost 0 bases, with 12 bases spanning the gap. CDR1 and CDR2 from the germline V gene are KGHSH and LQKENI. As handled by the study authors: Amplified reference gene primers provided the basis for estimating nucleated cell counts. Repertoires were generated with immunoSEQ multiplex PCR, while TCRdb's copy carries only in-frame clones and drops some. The DNA was the basis for D and trimming; V, J and clone size are from that table. The top ten clones hold 3% to 4% of a sample with about 95,000 clones, around 90% of them seen once. The rearrangement uses TRBV18 and TRBJ1-1; maybe TRBD1 (6 bases). This TCR was recovered from a woman in her 70s with acute or convalescent COVID-19. Sample: peripheral blood. The CDR3 loop is CASSPLGTSMNTEAFF. The DNA for the CDR3 is TGTGCCAGCTCACCACTCGGGACAAGCATGAACACTGAAGCTTTCTTT.